This is a list of T cell receptor beta chains from one sample in a study of shared T cell receptors in the human thymus. Assay: immunoSEQ multiplex PCR; the TCRdb copy retains only in-frame clones and omits some. The data contain 600,000 or so clones, around 87% of them singletons. These data are also associated with another study on human thymus T cells.

The specimen was thymocytes. Receptor source: a boy less than two years old with a congenital heart defect. CDR3s include the opening cysteine and the closing phenylalanine or tryptophan. The D gene is left open where the match is weak. Clone size is not always given. Where it is, it says once, few, many or a class for expanded clones.

clone_size: .
v_call: TRBV14
d_call: TRBD1
j_call: TRBJ2-5
cdr3_nt: TGTGCCAGCAGCCAAGTCTCTGGACAGGGGGAGTACCAAGAGACCCAGTACTTC
cdr3_aa: CASSQVSGQGEYQETQYF

clone_size: .
v_call: TRBV20-1
d_call: .
j_call: TRBJ1-2
cdr3_nt: TGCAGTGCTAACAGGGACTATGGCTACACCTTC
cdr3_aa: CSANRDYGYTF

clone_size: .
v_call: TRBV5-4
d_call: TRBD1
j_call: TRBJ2-3
cdr3_nt: TGTGCCAGCAGCCCACTCGGGACAGGCGATAGCACAGATACGCAGTATTTT
cdr3_aa: CASSPLGTGDSTDTQYF

clone_size: .
v_call: TRBV2
d_call: TRBD1
j_call: TRBJ2-3
cdr3_nt: TGTGCCAGCAGAGGGGACAGGGCGGGTCTAGATACGCAGTATTTT
cdr3_aa: CASRGDRAGLDTQYF

clone_size: .
v_call: TRBV28
d_call: TRBD1
j_call: TRBJ1-1
cdr3_nt: TGTGCCAGCAGTTCCAACCTTTCGGACGGACAGGGCCGGACTGAAGCTTTCTTT
cdr3_aa: CASSSNLSDGQGRTEAFF

clone_size: .
v_call: TRBV4-3
d_call: TRBD1
j_call: TRBJ2-7
cdr3_nt: TGCGCCAGCAGCCAAGCACTTGGACAGGACTCCTACGAGCAGTACTTC
cdr3_aa: CASSQALGQDSYEQYF

clone_size: .
v_call: TRBV6-5
d_call: TRBD1
j_call: TRBJ1-2
cdr3_nt: TGTGCCAGCAGTTCCGGGACAGGGAAAGGATATGGCTACACCTTC
cdr3_aa: CASSSGTGKGYGYTF

clone_size: .
v_call: TRBV28
d_call: .
j_call: TRBJ1-1
cdr3_nt: TGTGCCAGCAGTTTATCGGGGGGAGACAGGATGGGGAACACTGAAGCTTTCTTT
cdr3_aa: CASSLSGGDRMGNTEAFF

clone_size: .
v_call: TRBV6-1
d_call: .
j_call: TRBJ2-1
cdr3_nt: TGTGCCAGCAGTGGGTCCCCAGTCCCACCCTACAATGAGCAGTTCTTC
cdr3_aa: CASSGSPVPPYNEQFF

clone_size: .
v_call: TRBV4-2
d_call: TRBD2
j_call: TRBJ2-3
cdr3_nt: TGTGCCAGCAGCCAAGAGGGAGCGGGGGGGATATATACGCAGTATTTT
cdr3_aa: CASSQEGAGGIYTQYF

clone_size: few
v_call: TRBV28
d_call: TRBD2
j_call: TRBJ2-7
cdr3_nt: TGTGCCAGCAGCGACGGACTAGCCGGGACAATTTACGAGCAGTACTTC
cdr3_aa: CASSDGLAGTIYEQYF

clone_size: .
v_call: TRBV7-8
d_call: .
j_call: TRBJ2-7
cdr3_nt: TGTGCCAGCAGCTTACCAGAAAAGTCCTCCTACGAGCAGTACTTC
cdr3_aa: CASSLPEKSSYEQYF

clone_size: .
v_call: TRBV7-7
d_call: TRBD2
j_call: TRBJ2-1
cdr3_nt: TGTGCTAGCAGCTTGACCGGGACTAGCGACAATGAGCAGTTCTTC
cdr3_aa: CASSLTGTSDNEQFF

clone_size: once
v_call: TRBV29-1
d_call: .
j_call: TRBJ1-4
cdr3_nt: TGCAGCGTTGGCCCCAGTCGGGGGATGGGTGAAAAACTGTTTTTT
cdr3_aa: CSVGPSRGMGEKLFF

clone_size: .
v_call: TRBV19
d_call: TRBD1
j_call: TRBJ1-1
cdr3_nt: TGTGCCAGTAGTATATGGGGGACAGGGTCAACTGAAGCTTTCTTT
cdr3_aa: CASSIWGTGSTEAFF

clone_size: .
v_call: TRBV30
d_call: TRBD2
j_call: TRBJ2-5
cdr3_nt: TGTGCCTGGAGTTATCGCGGGGGACCCGTCCAAGAGACCCAGTACTTC
cdr3_aa: CAWSYRGGPVQETQYF

clone_size: .
v_call: TRBV27
d_call: .
j_call: TRBJ1-5
cdr3_nt: TGTGCCAGCAGACTAAGCCGGGACAATCAGCCCCAGCATTTT
cdr3_aa: CASRLSRDNQPQHF

clone_size: .
v_call: TRBV6-5
d_call: TRBD1
j_call: TRBJ2-7
cdr3_nt: TGTGCCAGCAGTAAGCCGGGACAGACAGTCTACGAGCAGTACTTC
cdr3_aa: CASSKPGQTVYEQYF

clone_size: once
v_call: TRBV12-5
d_call: .
j_call: TRBJ1-1
cdr3_nt: TGTGCTAGTGGTTTGGTACGGGAGGGAAGAGAGCCGGAAGCTTTCTTT
cdr3_aa: CASGLVREGREPEAFF

clone_size: .
v_call: TRBV9
d_call: TRBD2
j_call: TRBJ2-2
cdr3_nt: TGTGCCAGCAAGAGGCGGGGGGGCCAGGGGGAGCTGTTTTTT
cdr3_aa: CASKRRGGQGELFF

clone_size: .
v_call: TRBV18
d_call: TRBD1
j_call: TRBJ2-7
cdr3_nt: TGTGCCAGCTCACTCCGGGACAGTAGGGCTTACTACGAGCAGTACTTC
cdr3_aa: CASSLRDSRAYYEQYF

clone_size: .
v_call: TRBV9
d_call: .
j_call: TRBJ1-4
cdr3_nt: TGTGCCAGCAGCCCGCAGGTTAATGAAAAACTGTTTTTT
cdr3_aa: CASSPQVNEKLFF

clone_size: .
v_call: TRBV18
d_call: .
j_call: TRBJ2-6
cdr3_nt: TGTGCCAGCTCGGAGGCTGGGGCCAACGTCCTGACTTTC
cdr3_aa: CASSEAGANVLTF

clone_size: .
v_call: TRBV4-3
d_call: .
j_call: TRBJ2-5
cdr3_nt: TGCGCCAGCAGCAAAGACCGCTCGGAGGGACAAGAGACCCAGTACTTC
cdr3_aa: CASSKDRSEGQETQYF

clone_size: .
v_call: TRBV10-3
d_call: .
j_call: TRBJ2-7
cdr3_nt: TGTGCCATCGCCAGGGGGGACAGAACCTACGAGCAGTACTTC
cdr3_aa: CAIARGDRTYEQYF

clone_size: .
v_call: TRBV11-2
d_call: TRBD1
j_call: TRBJ1-1
cdr3_nt: TGTGCCAGCAGCCCGGACAGGGGTGGATCTGAAGCTTTCTTT
cdr3_aa: CASSPDRGGSEAFF

clone_size: .
v_call: TRBV27
d_call: TRBD1
j_call: TRBJ2-7
cdr3_nt: TGTGCCAGCAGCCCGGGACAGGGGAGCTCCTACGAGCAGTACTTC
cdr3_aa: CASSPGQGSSYEQYF

clone_size: .
v_call: TRBV30
d_call: TRBD1
j_call: TRBJ1-2
cdr3_nt: TGTGCCTGGAGCGAGACAGGGGCCGATGGCTACACCTTC
cdr3_aa: CAWSETGADGYTF

clone_size: .
v_call: TRBV27
d_call: .
j_call: TRBJ1-5
cdr3_nt: TGTGCCAGCAGTTTGGTGCGGGTCCTCAATCAGCCCCAGCATTTT
cdr3_aa: CASSLVRVLNQPQHF

clone_size: .
v_call: TRBV28
d_call: TRBD2
j_call: TRBJ2-5
cdr3_nt: TGTGCCAGCAGCAGGACTAGCTTACAGACCCAGTACTTC
cdr3_aa: CASSRTSLQTQYF

clone_size: .
v_call: TRBV4-1
d_call: TRBD1
j_call: TRBJ1-1
cdr3_nt: TGCGCCAGCAGCCAAGACACCCCGTGGACAGGGGGAACGGGGAACGACACTGAAGCTTTCTTT
cdr3_aa: CASSQDTPWTGGTGNDTEAFF

clone_size: .
v_call: TRBV7-9
d_call: .
j_call: TRBJ1-6
cdr3_nt: TGTGCCAGCAGCTTAAACAGGGTGCGTTCACCCCTCCACTTT
cdr3_aa: CASSLNRVRSPLHF

clone_size: .
v_call: TRBV11-2
d_call: TRBD2
j_call: TRBJ2-3
cdr3_nt: TGTGCCAGCAGCTTACCCCCGGAGGCTAGCGGGGGCACAGATACGCAGTATTTT
cdr3_aa: CASSLPPEASGGTDTQYF

clone_size: .
v_call: TRBV28
d_call: TRBD2
j_call: TRBJ2-1
cdr3_nt: TGTGCCAGCAGTTCATGGATAGCGGGCGGTTCTTACAATGAGCAGTTCTTC
cdr3_aa: CASSSWIAGGSYNEQFF

clone_size: .
v_call: TRBV14
d_call: .
j_call: TRBJ1-2
cdr3_nt: TGTGCCAGCAGCCAAGATCTGAGCGGGGCCGCTAACTATGGCTACACCTTC
cdr3_aa: CASSQDLSGAANYGYTF

clone_size: .
v_call: TRBV28
d_call: TRBD1
j_call: TRBJ1-6
cdr3_nt: TGTGCCAGCAGTTTAGGATCCGGGACAGGGTATTCACCCCTCCACTTT
cdr3_aa: CASSLGSGTGYSPLHF

clone_size: .
v_call: TRBV27
d_call: TRBD1
j_call: TRBJ2-7
cdr3_nt: TGTGCCAGCAGTTCCAGGGACAGGGATTCCTACGAGCAGTACTTC
cdr3_aa: CASSSRDRDSYEQYF

clone_size: .
v_call: TRBV2
d_call: .
j_call: TRBJ1-1
cdr3_nt: TGTGCCCCCGTCAACTACACTGAAGCTTTCTTT
cdr3_aa: CAPVNYTEAFF

clone_size: .
v_call: TRBV11-2
d_call: .
j_call: TRBJ2-2
cdr3_nt: TGTGCCAGCAACGGTCCCGGGGAGCTGTTTTTT
cdr3_aa: CASNGPGELFF

clone_size: .
v_call: TRBV6-1
d_call: TRBD2
j_call: TRBJ2-5
cdr3_nt: TGTGCCAGCAGTGAAGCAATCCGGGGGGGGTGTGGCGTTGAGGAGACCCAGTACTTC
cdr3_aa: CASSEAIRGGCGVEETQYF

clone_size: .
v_call: TRBV28
d_call: TRBD1
j_call: TRBJ1-2
cdr3_nt: TGTGCCAGCACCGGGACAGTCAACTATGGCTACACCTTC
cdr3_aa: CASTGTVNYGYTF

clone_size: .
v_call: TRBV5-1
d_call: TRBD1
j_call: TRBJ2-6
cdr3_nt: TGCGCCAGCAGCTTAGGGGGCAGGGATCGGTCTGGGGCCAACGTCCTGACTTTC
cdr3_aa: CASSLGGRDRSGANVLTF

clone_size: .
v_call: TRBV28
d_call: TRBD2
j_call: TRBJ2-1
cdr3_nt: TGTGCCAGCAGACCAGGACTAGCGGGTGAAAATGAGCAGTTCTTC
cdr3_aa: CASRPGLAGENEQFF

clone_size: .
v_call: TRBV25-1
d_call: TRBD1
j_call: TRBJ1-1
cdr3_nt: TGTGCCAGCAGAGCGGACAGGGGTCACACTGAAGCTTTCTTT
cdr3_aa: CASRADRGHTEAFF

clone_size: .
v_call: TRBV5-6
d_call: .
j_call: TRBJ2-7
cdr3_nt: TGTGCCAGCAGCGTACAGGACAAGCCCGTCCTCCTCTACAACTACGAGCAGTACTTC
cdr3_aa: CASSVQDKPVLLYNYEQYF

clone_size: .
v_call: TRBV5-6
d_call: .
j_call: TRBJ2-7
cdr3_nt: TGTGCCAGCAGCTTGACAGGGACCCCCTACGAGCAGTACTTC
cdr3_aa: CASSLTGTPYEQYF

clone_size: .
v_call: TRBV21-1
d_call: .
j_call: TRBJ2-2
cdr3_nt: TGTGCCAGCATGATCGGGACTAGCGGGGGCGCGAACACCGGGGAGCTGTTTTTT
cdr3_aa: CASMIGTSGGANTGELFF

clone_size: .
v_call: TRBV30
d_call: .
j_call: TRBJ1-1
cdr3_nt: TGTGCCTGGTGGGGCCGGGACTTAACCTCCCCTGCGAACACTGAAGCTTTCTTT
cdr3_aa: CAWWGRDLTSPANTEAFF

clone_size: few
v_call: TRBV19
d_call: .
j_call: TRBJ2-1
cdr3_nt: TGTGCCAGTAGCCCGACAGTCTACAATGAGCAGTTCTTC
cdr3_aa: CASSPTVYNEQFF